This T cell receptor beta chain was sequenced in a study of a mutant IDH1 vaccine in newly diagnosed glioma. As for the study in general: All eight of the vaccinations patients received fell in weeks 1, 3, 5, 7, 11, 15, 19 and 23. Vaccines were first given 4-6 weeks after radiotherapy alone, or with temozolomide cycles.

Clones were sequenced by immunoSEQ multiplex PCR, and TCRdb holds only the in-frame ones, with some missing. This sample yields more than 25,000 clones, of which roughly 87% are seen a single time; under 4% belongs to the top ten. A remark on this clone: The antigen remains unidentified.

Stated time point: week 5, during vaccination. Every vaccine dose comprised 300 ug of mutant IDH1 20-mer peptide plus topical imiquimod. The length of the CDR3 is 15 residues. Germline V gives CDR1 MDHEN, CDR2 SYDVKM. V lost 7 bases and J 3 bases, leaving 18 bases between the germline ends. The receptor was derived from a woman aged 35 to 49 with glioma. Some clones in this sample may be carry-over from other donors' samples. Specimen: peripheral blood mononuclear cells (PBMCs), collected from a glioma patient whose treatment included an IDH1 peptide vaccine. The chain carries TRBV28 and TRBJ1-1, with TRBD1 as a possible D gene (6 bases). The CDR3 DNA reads TGTGCCAGCATCAGGCGGCCCCAGGGGCACACTGAAGCTTTCTTT. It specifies CASIRRPQGHTEAFF.